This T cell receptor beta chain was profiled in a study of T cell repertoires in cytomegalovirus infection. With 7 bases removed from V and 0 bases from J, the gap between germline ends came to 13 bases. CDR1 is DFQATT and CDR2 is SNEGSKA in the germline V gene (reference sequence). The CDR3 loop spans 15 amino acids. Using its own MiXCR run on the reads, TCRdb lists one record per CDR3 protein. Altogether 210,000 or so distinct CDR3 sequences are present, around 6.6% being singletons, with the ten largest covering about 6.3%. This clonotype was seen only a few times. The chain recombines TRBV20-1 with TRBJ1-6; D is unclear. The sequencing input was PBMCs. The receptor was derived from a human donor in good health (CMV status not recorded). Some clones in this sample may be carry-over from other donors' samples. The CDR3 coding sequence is TGCAGTGATGACTCCCAAAGCTCCTATAATTCACCCCTCCACTTT. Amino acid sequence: CSDDSQSSYNSPLHF.